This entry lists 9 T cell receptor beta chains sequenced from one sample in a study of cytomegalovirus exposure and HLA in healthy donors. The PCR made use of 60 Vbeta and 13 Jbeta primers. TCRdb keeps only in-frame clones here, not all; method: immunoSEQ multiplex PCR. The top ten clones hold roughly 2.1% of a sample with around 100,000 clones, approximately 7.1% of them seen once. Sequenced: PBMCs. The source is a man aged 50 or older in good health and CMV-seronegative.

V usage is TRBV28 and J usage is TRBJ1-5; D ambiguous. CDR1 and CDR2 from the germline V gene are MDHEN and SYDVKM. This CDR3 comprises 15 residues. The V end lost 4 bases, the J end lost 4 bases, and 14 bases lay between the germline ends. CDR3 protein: CASSSPTTGNQPQHF. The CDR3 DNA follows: TGTGCCAGCAGTTCCCCGACGACGGGGAATCAGCCCCAGCATTTT.

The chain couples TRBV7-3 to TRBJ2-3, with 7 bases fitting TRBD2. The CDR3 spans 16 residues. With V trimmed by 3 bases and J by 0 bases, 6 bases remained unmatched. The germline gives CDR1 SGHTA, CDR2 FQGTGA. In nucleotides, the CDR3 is TGTGCCAGCAGCTTTATCGGGGGGACTAGCACAGATACGCAGTATTTT. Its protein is CASSFIGGTSTDTQYF.

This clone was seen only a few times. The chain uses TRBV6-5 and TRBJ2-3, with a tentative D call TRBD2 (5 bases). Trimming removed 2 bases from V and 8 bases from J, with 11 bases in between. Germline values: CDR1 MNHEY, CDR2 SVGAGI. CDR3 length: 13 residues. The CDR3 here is CASSYAPAGTQYF. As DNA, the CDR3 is TGTGCCAGCAGTTACGCGCCCGCGGGTACGCAGTATTTT.

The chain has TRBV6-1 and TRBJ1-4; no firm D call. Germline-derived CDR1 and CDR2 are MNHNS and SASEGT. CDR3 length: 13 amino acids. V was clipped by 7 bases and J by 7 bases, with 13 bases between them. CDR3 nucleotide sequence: TGTGCCAGCAATGAGGGTCGGGGTGAAAAACTGTTTTTT. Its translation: CASNEGRGEKLFF.

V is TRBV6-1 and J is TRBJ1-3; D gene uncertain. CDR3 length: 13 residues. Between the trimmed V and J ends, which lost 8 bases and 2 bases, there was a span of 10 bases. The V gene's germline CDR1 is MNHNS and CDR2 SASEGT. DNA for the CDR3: TGTGCCAGCGCCTCGAGGGCTGGAAACACCATATATTTT. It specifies CASASRAGNTIYF.

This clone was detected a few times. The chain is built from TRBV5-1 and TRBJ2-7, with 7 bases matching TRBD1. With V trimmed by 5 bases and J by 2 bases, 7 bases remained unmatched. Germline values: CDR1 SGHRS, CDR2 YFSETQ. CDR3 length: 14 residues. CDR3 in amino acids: CASSAAQGAYEQYF. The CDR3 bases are TGCGCCAGCAGTGCGGCCCAGGGGGCCTACGAGCAGTACTTC.

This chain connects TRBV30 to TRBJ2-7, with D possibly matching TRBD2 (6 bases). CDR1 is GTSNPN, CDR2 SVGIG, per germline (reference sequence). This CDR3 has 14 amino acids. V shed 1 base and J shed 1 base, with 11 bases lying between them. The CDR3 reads CAWSGASASYEQYF. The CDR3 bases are TGTGCCTGGAGTGGGGCTAGCGCATCCTACGAGCAGTACTTC.

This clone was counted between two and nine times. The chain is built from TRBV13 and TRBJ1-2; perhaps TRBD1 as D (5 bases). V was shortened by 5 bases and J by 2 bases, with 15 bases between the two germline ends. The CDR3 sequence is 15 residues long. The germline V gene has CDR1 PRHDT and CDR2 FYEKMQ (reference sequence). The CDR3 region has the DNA TGTGCCAGCAGCCGGCGGACAATCGGAAACTATGGCTACACCTTC. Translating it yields CASSRRTIGNYGYTF.

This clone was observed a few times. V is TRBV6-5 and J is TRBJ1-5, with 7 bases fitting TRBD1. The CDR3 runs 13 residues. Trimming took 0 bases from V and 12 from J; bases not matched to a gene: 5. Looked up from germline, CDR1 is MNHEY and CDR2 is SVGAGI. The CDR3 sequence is CASSYSLRDSQHF. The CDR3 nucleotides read TGTGCCAGCAGTTACTCACTCCGGGACAGCCAGCATTTT.